The source of this TCR beta chain is a study of technical replicates of blood from a few donors. Generated by immunoSEQ multiplex PCR, the TCRdb table keeps only in-frame clones and is missing some. Of roughly 71,000 clones in the sample, about 94% were seen once. This clone occurred once. What was sequenced was T cells isolated from PBMCs. The origin of this receptor is a human donor in good health.

Here the CDR3 reads CASSFSGVGDEQYF. CDR3 in DNA: TGTGCCAGCAGCTTCTCAGGGGTTGGAGACGAGCAGTACTTC. The chain recombines TRBV7-9 with TRBJ2-7, with a weak D call TRBD1 (6 bases). The CDR3 extends over 14 amino acids. Germline lookup yields CDR1 SEHNR and CDR2 FQNEAQ (reference sequence). Trimming removed 3 bases from V and 5 bases from J, with 14 bases in between. Based on the CDR3 plus reference TRBV7-9 and TRBJ2-7, the full variable domain is DTGVSQNPRHKITKRGQNVTFRCDPISEHNRLYWYRQTLGQGPEFLTYFQNEAQLEKSRLLSDRFSAERPKGSFSTLEIQRTEQGDSAMYLCASSFSGVGDEQYFGPGTRLTVT.